This entry lists 10 T cell receptor beta chains sequenced from one sample in a study of Ad26.COV2.S vaccination and SARS-CoV-2 variants. Treatment meaning: some 20 received Ad26.COV2.S at low or high dose, single or two shots; roughly five received placebo; per-sample allocation not given. The samples date from day 63 after the first vaccine or placebo injection. The repertoire was sequenced with immunoSEQ multiplex PCR; TCRdb's copy has only in-frame clones and lacks some. The sample holds about 440,000 clones, about nine tenths seen once. The starting material was peripheral blood, obtained in a trial of Ad26.COV2.S vaccine versus placebo. These receptors came from a person aged 18-60 years who received the Ad26.COV2.S COVID-19 vaccine or a placebo.

The chain couples TRBV7-2 to TRBJ2-5; TRBD1 matches at 7 bases. With 1 base clipped from V and 2 bases from J, the junction kept 4 bases outside the gene matches. The length of the CDR3 is 15 residues. Germline values: CDR1 SGHTA, CDR2 FQGNSA. The CDR3 nucleotides read TGTGCCAGCAGCTTAGAGCCCAGGGGGCAAGAGACCCAGTACTTC. Protein: CASSLEPRGQETQYF. The full variable domain, in which reference TRBV7-2 and TRBJ2-5 provide the parts outside the CDR3, is GAGVSQSPSNKVTEKGKDVELRCDPISGHTALYWYRQSLGQGLEFLIYFQGNSAPDKSGLPSDRFSAERTGGSVSTLTIQRTQQEDSAVYLCASSLEPRGQETQYFGPGTRLLVL.

As concerns this clone: The junction and the germline gene differ at one end; a read error may be behind it. The CDR3 is CASSEALESSIHF. In DNA, the CDR3 is TGTGCCAGCAGTGAAGCCCTGGAGTCTTCTATTCACTTC. This chain joins TRBV6-1 and TRBJ2-7, with D hard to call. The CDR3 loop spans 13 amino acids. Germline V gene lookup returns CDR1 MNHNS and CDR2 SASEGT.

The V gene is TRBV3-1 (or the pseudogene TRBV3-2), the J gene TRBJ2-7; 8 positions agree with TRBD2. V gave up 5 bases and J gave up 3 bases; unmatched junction bases: 9. The CDR3 totals 15 residues. Germline lookup yields CDR1 LGHDT and CDR2 YNNKEL (reference sequence). The CDR3 DNA follows: TGTGCCAGCAGCGCGACCGGGACTAGAATCTACGAGCAGTACTTC. Its translation is CASSATGTRIYEQYF.

The rearrangement joins TRBV7-6 to TRBJ2-1; 9 bases are shared with TRBD2. V trimming: 5 bases; J trimming: 8 bases; junction bases outside the gene matches: 10. Germline V gives CDR1 SGHVS, CDR2 FNYEAQ. The CDR3 consists of 15 residues. CDR3 nucleotide sequence: TGTGCCAGCAGCCTAAGGTGGACTAGCGACGATGAGCAGTTCTTC. It encodes CASSLRWTSDDEQFF.

This clone turned up a few times. The rearrangement uses TRBV9 and TRBJ2-7, with D perhaps assigned TRBD1 or TRBD2 (5 bases each). Germline loops: CDR1 SGDLS, CDR2 YYNGEE. The V and J ends lost 7 bases and 2 bases respectively, with 16 bases between them. This CDR3 region has 14 residues. The CDR3 region has the DNA TGTGCCAGCGCCCGGGACGAGGGAACCTACGAGCAGTACTTC. Protein product: CASARDEGTYEQYF.

This chain links TRBV7-9 with TRBJ2-5, with a tentative D call TRBD1 (6 bases). The length of the CDR3 is 14 residues. V was trimmed by 4 bases and J by 3 bases, leaving 12 bases between them. The germline V gene has CDR1 SEHNR and CDR2 FQNEAQ (reference sequence). CDR3 sequence reads: CASSSTGHEETQYF. In DNA form, the CDR3 reads TGTGCCAGCAGCTCAACGGGACACGAAGAGACCCAGTACTTC.

This rearrangement joins TRBV6-2 or TRBV6-3 to TRBJ2-5, with TRBD1 matching 9 bases. Trimming took 2 bases from V and 5 from J; bases not matched to a gene: 9. Germline V gives CDR1 MNHEY, CDR2 SVGEGT. This CDR3 is 16 amino acids long. CDR3 sequence: CASSYVTGGGLETQYF. The CDR3 DNA sequence: TGTGCCAGCAGTTACGTTACAGGGGGCGGTTTGGAGACCCAGTACTTC.

The CDR3 coding sequence is TGTGCCAGCGGCCGGACAGGGGGCAGTTGGGGTAGCACAGATACGCAGTATTTT. The encoded protein is CASGRTGGSWGSTDTQYF. V is TRBV7-2 and J is TRBJ2-3; 11 bases map to TRBD1. V lost 8 bases and J lost 0; bases outside the gene matches: 13. This CDR3 comprises 18 residues. CDR1 is SGHTA and CDR2 is FQGNSA in the germline V gene. Supplemented by reference TRBV7-2 and TRBJ2-3, the full variable domain reads GAGVSQSPSNKVTEKGKDVELRCDPISGHTALYWYRQSLGQGLEFLIYFQGNSAPDKSGLPSDRFSAERTGGSVSTLTIQRTQQEDSAVYLCASGRTGGSWGSTDTQYFGPGTRLTVL.

This chain connects TRBV6-6 to TRBJ2-5; 9 positions match TRBD2. The trim removed 4 bases at V and 4 bases at J, leaving 4 bases unmatched. Germline CDR1 MNHNY, CDR2 SVGAGI (reference sequence). The CDR3 consists of 14 residues. The CDR3 protein is CASSSSGMVETQYF. Here the CDR3 DNA reads TGTGCCAGCAGTTCTAGCGGGATGGTAGAGACCCAGTACTTC.

A few counts support this clone. The chain carries TRBV7-8 and TRBJ1-1, with D unresolved. Germline V gives CDR1 SGHVS, CDR2 FQNEAQ. Trimming took off 7 bases at V and 6 bases at J, with 21 bases between the two ends. This CDR3 has 15 amino acids. The CDR3 DNA follows: TGTGCCAGCAACCCTCGGACGGATTTAGGGCCTGAAGCTTTCTTT. Translated, it gives CASNPRTDLGPEAFF.